The next 5 T cell receptor beta chains were all read from a single sample in a study of T cell repertoires in cytomegalovirus infection. Each CDR3 protein gets one entry after TCRdb re-called the reads with MiXCR. The sample has hundreds of thousands of distinct CDR3 sequences, roughly a quarter seen once. Sequencing was carried out using CD8+ T cells from PBMCs. Source of these receptors: a human donor in good health (CMV status not recorded). Some clones in this sample may be carry-over from other donors' samples.

A word on this clonotype: This may arise from a read error, as a much more abundant clone is one base away. The chain links TRBV7-2 to TRBJ2-7; D is perhaps TRBD1 (5 bases). Germline assignment: CDR1 SGHTA and CDR2 FQGNSA. CDR3 size: 13 residues. Here the CDR3 DNA reads TGTGCCAGCAGCTTTGAATGGGGCTACGAGCGGTACTTC. This translates into CASSFEWGYERYF.

This clonotype came up a few times. The chain carries TRBV28 and TRBJ1-6; 7 positions match TRBD1. Germline values: CDR1 MDHEN, CDR2 SYDVKM. Trimming took 4 bases from V and 14 from J; bases not matched to a gene: 17. This CDR3 has 16 amino acids. This chain's CDR3 is CASSSPTGQPFLALHF. The CDR3, as DNA: TGTGCCAGCAGTTCTCCGACAGGGCAACCATTTTTGGCCCTCCACTTT. Using reference TRBV28 and TRBJ1-6 for the parts outside the CDR3, the full variable domain is DVKVTQSSRYLVKRTGEKVFLECVQDMDHENMFWYRQDPGLGLRLIYFSYDVKMKEKGDIPEGYSVSREKKERFSLILESASTNQTSMYLCASSSPTGQPFLALHFGNGTRLTVT.

The gene calls are TRBV12-5 and TRBJ1-1, with no clear D. The ends were cut back, 1 base at V and 5 bases at J, with 11 bases in the middle. Germline V lookup: CDR1 LGHNT, CDR2 FRNRAP. This CDR3 is 14 amino acids long. CDR3 sequence: CASGLGGGWTEAFF. As DNA, the CDR3 is TGTGCTAGTGGTTTGGGAGGAGGATGGACTGAAGCTTTCTTT.

This clonotype was seen more than once but under ten times. The chain has TRBV27 and TRBJ2-7; 9 nucleotides align to TRBD1. CDR1 is MNHEY and CDR2 is SMNVEV in the germline V gene (reference sequence). The J segment lost 3 bases and the V segment lost 4 bases, leaving 4 bases of the junction unmatched. The CDR3 covers 14 residues. The DNA of the CDR3 is TGTGCCAGCAGTTCTACAGGGGGCGGCTACGAGCAGTACTTC. Its protein product is CASSSTGGGYEQYF.

For this clonotype: At one end the junction does not follow the germline gene, possibly because of a read error. The V gene is TRBV5-1, the J gene TRBJ1-1; D might be TRBD1 (5 bases). CDR3 length equals 13 residues. Germline CDR1 SGHRS, CDR2 YFSETQ. The CDR3 here is CPSSGGGNAEAFF. The DNA for the CDR3 is TGCCCCAGCAGCGGGGGGGGAAACGCTGAAGCTTTCTTT.